Listed below are T cell receptor beta chains from one sample, sequenced in a study of patients and donors after allogeneic stem cell transplantation. A single record per CDR3 protein comes from TCRdb applying MiXCR to the RT-PCR reads. The profile covers about 110,000 distinct CDR3 sequences, with 35% appearing a single time and around 26% taken by the ten largest. Source material: blood, either unsorted or a sorted T cell fraction (not recorded which). These receptors all come from a human donor who was either an allogeneic HSCT recipient or a stem cell or donor lymphocyte infusion donor (not recorded which). It is not recorded whose cells these are; they may come from a transplant donor. CDR3s include the opening cysteine and the closing phenylalanine or tryptophan. D genes are given only for firm matches. Size tells how often a clone was seen (once, few, many) or the class of an expanded clone, and some rows leave it out.

j_gene: TRBJ1-5
v_gene: TRBV19
d_gene: NA
abundance: NA
CDR3nt: TGTGCCAGTAGCCGGGACGGATTAGAGAGCAATCAGCCCCAGCATTTT
CDR3aa: CASSRDGLESNQPQHF

j_gene: TRBJ1-2
v_gene: TRBV6-5
d_gene: NA
abundance: NA
CDR3nt: TGTGCCAGCAGGGGGGGAACCTTCTATGGCTACACCTTC
CDR3aa: CASRGGTFYGYTF

j_gene: TRBJ2-1
v_gene: TRBV4-3
d_gene: NA
abundance: NA
CDR3nt: TGCGCCAGCAGCCAAGTTCAAACCAATGAGCAGTTCTTC
CDR3aa: CASSQVQTNEQFF

j_gene: TRBJ1-2
v_gene: TRBV6-5
d_gene: NA
abundance: NA
CDR3nt: TGTGCCAGCAGTGAAACAGGGATGGGGGACTATGGCTACACCTTC
CDR3aa: CASSETGMGDYGYTF

j_gene: TRBJ2-1
v_gene: TRBV11-2
d_gene: TRBD1
abundance: NA
CDR3nt: TGTGCCAGCAGCTTAGTATCAGGGGGTTCCTACAATGAGCAGTTCTTC
CDR3aa: CASSLVSGGSYNEQFF

j_gene: TRBJ2-6
v_gene: TRBV18
d_gene: TRBD1
abundance: NA
CDR3nt: TGTGCCAGCTCACCACCAGGGGGCGCAGACTTAGCTGGGGCCAACGTCCTGACTTTC
CDR3aa: CASSPPGGADLAGANVLTF

j_gene: TRBJ1-5
v_gene: TRBV5-5
d_gene: NA
abundance: few
CDR3nt: TGTGCCAGCAGCTTGGATCCGGGGGGTACTCAGCCCCAGCATTTT
CDR3aa: CASSLDPGGTQPQHF

j_gene: TRBJ1-6
v_gene: TRBV5-5
d_gene: NA
abundance: few
CDR3nt: TGTGCCAGCAGCTTAGGGGGAATCGGAAATTCACCCCTCCACTTT
CDR3aa: CASSLGGIGNSPLHF

j_gene: TRBJ2-3
v_gene: TRBV20-1
d_gene: NA
abundance: few
CDR3nt: TGCAGTGCTAGCCTCAGTAAAGGGAGCACAGATACGCAGTATTTT
CDR3aa: CSASLSKGSTDTQYF

j_gene: TRBJ2-1
v_gene: TRBV28
d_gene: TRBD1
abundance: NA
CDR3nt: TGTGCCAGCAGTTTCCCGGGACAGGGGATTCCTGAGCAGTTCTTC
CDR3aa: CASSFPGQGIPEQFF

j_gene: TRBJ1-5
v_gene: TRBV6-5
d_gene: NA
abundance: NA
CDR3nt: TGTGCCAGCAGTGCGGACAGTAGCAATCAGCCCCAGCATTTT
CDR3aa: CASSADSSNQPQHF

j_gene: TRBJ1-1
v_gene: TRBV14
d_gene: NA
abundance: NA
CDR3nt: TGTGCCAGCAGCCAAATTGGGTCAGGGTGGGCTGAAGCTTTCTTT
CDR3aa: CASSQIGSGWAEAFF

j_gene: TRBJ1-1
v_gene: TRBV6-6
d_gene: NA
abundance: NA
CDR3nt: TGTGCCAGCAGTCGCGTCGAGGGGGCTGAAGCTTTCTTT
CDR3aa: CASSRVEGAEAFF

j_gene: TRBJ2-3
v_gene: TRBV7-2
d_gene: NA
abundance: NA
CDR3nt: TGTGCCAGCAGCTTAGAGAGCGCCAATACGCAGTATTTT
CDR3aa: CASSLESANTQYF

j_gene: TRBJ2-7
v_gene: TRBV6-5
d_gene: NA
abundance: few
CDR3nt: TGTGCCAGCAGTTACTCGTTGATGGGAGCCTGGGAGCAGTACTTC
CDR3aa: CASSYSLMGAWEQYF

j_gene: TRBJ1-1
v_gene: TRBV28
d_gene: TRBD1
abundance: NA
CDR3nt: TGTGCCAGCAGTTCGGACAGGATGAACACTGAAGCTTTCTTT
CDR3aa: CASSSDRMNTEAFF

j_gene: TRBJ2-1
v_gene: TRBV5-6
d_gene: NA
abundance: NA
CDR3nt: TGTGCCAGCACGTCAGGGAGTGGATCGTCGGCAAATGAGCAGTTCTTC
CDR3aa: CASTSGSGSSANEQFF

j_gene: TRBJ1-4
v_gene: TRBV4-2
d_gene: NA
abundance: many
CDR3nt: TGTGCCAGCGGCTCCGGGACATATCCTGAAAAACTGTTTTTT
CDR3aa: CASGSGTYPEKLFF

j_gene: TRBJ1-2
v_gene: TRBV10-3
d_gene: NA
abundance: NA
CDR3nt: TGTGCCATCAGCCGGGGGGCGAGTGATGGCTACACCTTC
CDR3aa: CAISRGASDGYTF

j_gene: TRBJ1-5
v_gene: TRBV4-2
d_gene: NA
abundance: NA
CDR3nt: TGTGCCAGCAGCCAAGACCGGGGAGTGAGGGGAAATCAGCCCCAGCATTTT
CDR3aa: CASSQDRGVRGNQPQHF

j_gene: TRBJ2-7
v_gene: TRBV4-3
d_gene: NA
abundance: NA
CDR3nt: TGCGCCAGCAGCCAAGAGCGCAGGGACTCCTACGAGCAGTACTTC
CDR3aa: CASSQERRDSYEQYF

j_gene: TRBJ1-5
v_gene: TRBV20-1
d_gene: NA
abundance: few
CDR3nt: TGCAGTGCTAGAGATCGGGCGGGGGGCCTGGTTCAGCCCCAGCATTTT
CDR3aa: CSARDRAGGLVQPQHF

j_gene: TRBJ2-1
v_gene: TRBV28
d_gene: TRBD2
abundance: NA
CDR3nt: TGTGCCAGCAGAAAGGGACTAGCGAACAATGAGCAGTTCTTC
CDR3aa: CASRKGLANNEQFF

j_gene: TRBJ2-7
v_gene: TRBV18
d_gene: TRBD1
abundance: NA
CDR3nt: TGTGCCAGCTCACTTCGACAGGGCTCCCTTCACGAGCAGTACTTC
CDR3aa: CASSLRQGSLHEQYF

j_gene: TRBJ2-7
v_gene: TRBV28
d_gene: NA
abundance: NA
CDR3nt: TGTGCCAGCAGAGAGGACAGCTACGAGCAGTACTTC
CDR3aa: CASREDSYEQYF

j_gene: TRBJ2-7
v_gene: TRBV7-9
d_gene: TRBD1
abundance: few
CDR3nt: TGTGCAACATCACGGGACAGGGGTTACGAGCAGTACTTC
CDR3aa: CATSRDRGYEQYF

j_gene: TRBJ2-1
v_gene: TRBV5-1
d_gene: NA
abundance: NA
CDR3nt: TGCGCCAGCAGCTCCCTCCTCTCCTACAATGAGCAGTTCTTC
CDR3aa: CASSSLLSYNEQFF

j_gene: TRBJ2-7
v_gene: TRBV12-3/TRBV12-4
d_gene: NA
abundance: few
CDR3nt: TGTGCCAGCTGCGACAACTTCTACGAGCAGTACTTC
CDR3aa: CASCDNFYEQYF